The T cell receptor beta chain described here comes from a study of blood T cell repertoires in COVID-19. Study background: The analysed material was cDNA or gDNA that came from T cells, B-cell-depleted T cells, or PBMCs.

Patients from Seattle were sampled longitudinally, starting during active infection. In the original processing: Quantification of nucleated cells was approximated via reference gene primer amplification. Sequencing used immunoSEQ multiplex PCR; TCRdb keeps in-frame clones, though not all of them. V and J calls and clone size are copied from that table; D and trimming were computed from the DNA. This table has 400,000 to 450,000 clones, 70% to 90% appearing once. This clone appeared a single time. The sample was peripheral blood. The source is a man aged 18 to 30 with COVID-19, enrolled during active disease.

The CDR3 spells CASSLQNEQFF. The CDR3 DNA sequence: TGTGCCAGCAGCTTGCAAAATGAGCAGTTCTTC. The rearrangement joins TRBV5-4 to TRBJ2-1; D remains ambiguous. Trimming shortened V by 1 base and J by 7 bases, and 3 bases separated the two germline ends. The CDR3 spans 11 residues. CDR1 SGHNT and CDR2 YYREEE come from the germline V gene (reference sequence).